What follows is one T cell receptor (beta chain) and its context. The data were taken from a study of OX40 agonist ivuxolimab in advanced cancers. For the study at large: Ivuxolimab, which is an agonistic anti-OX40 (CD134) antibody, was administered to the patients. Eligibility admitted prior anti-PD-1, anti-PD-L1 or anti-CTLA-4 therapy; around 41% had some.

Clones were sequenced by immunoSEQ multiplex PCR, and TCRdb holds only the in-frame ones, with some missing. The table shows around 91,000 clones, with roughly 89% occurring only once. The starting material was CD4+ or CD8+ T cells sorted from blood, obtained in a trial of the OX40 agonist ivuxolimab. The clonotype originates from an adult with an advanced solid tumor such as melanoma, head and neck, liver or kidney cancer.

The CDR3 here is CASSYSAYSYEQYF. CDR3 sequence (DNA): TGTGCCAGCAGCTATAGCGCTTACTCCTACGAGCAGTACTTC. The V gene is TRBV5-4, the J gene TRBJ2-7, with D perhaps matching TRBD2 (5 bases). The germline V and J ends were trimmed by 3 bases and 0 bases, with 10 bases remaining between them. This CDR3 is built from 14 residues. Germline V gives CDR1 SGHNT, CDR2 YYREEE (reference sequence).